This is a list of T cell receptor beta chains from one sample in a study of identical twins. TCRdb itself ran the 5' RACE reads through MiXCR, one entry per CDR3 protein. The sample has around 1.7 million distinct CDR3 sequences; around a third are singletons. Input material: cord blood. The receptors shown here come from a newborn girl in good health. CDR3s include the opening cysteine and the closing phenylalanine or tryptophan. Each record gives: CDR3 protein, CDR3 DNA, D gene, J gene, V gene, clone size. A D gene is named only where the DNA matches it firmly. For some rows the clone size is stated as once, few or many, or as a class when expanded; others skip it.

CASSWTGAYNEQYF,TGCGCCAGCAGCTGGACAGGGGCCTACAATGAGCAGTACTTC,TRBD1,TRBJ2-5,TRBV5-1,.
CASSLDPLYNEQYF,TGCGCCAGCAGCTTAGACCCTTTGTACAATGAGCAGTACTTC,.,TRBJ2-5,TRBV5-1,.
CASSLCYGGETDTQYF,TGTGCCAGCAGCCTCTGTTACGGGGGCGAGACAGATACGCAGTATTTT,.,TRBJ2-3,TRBV21-1,few
CASSWDNGYTF,TGCGCCAGCAGCTGGGACAATGGCTACACCTTC,.,TRBJ1-2,TRBV5-1,few
CASRTGEGEKLFF,TGTGCCAGCCGGACAGGGGAGGGAGAAAAACTGTTTTTT,TRBD1,TRBJ1-4,TRBV4-2,few
CASSQLGWLRGLPYNEQFF,TGTGCCAGCAGCCAATTGGGATGGTTGCGGGGGCTCCCCTACAATGAGCAGTTCTTC,.,TRBJ2-1,TRBV4-2,.
CASSLLSHANTEAFF,TGTGCCAGCAGTTTACTTTCTCACGCAAACACTGAAGCTTTCTTT,.,TRBJ1-1,TRBV12-3/TRBV12-4,.
CSARSLYQETQYF,TGCAGTGCTAGATCGTTATACCAAGAGACCCAGTACTTC,.,TRBJ2-5,TRBV20-1,few
CASSTRQGRTDTQYF,TGTGCCAGCAGCACCCGACAGGGGCGCACAGATACGCAGTATTTT,TRBD1,TRBJ2-3,TRBV7-9,few
CASSLRARPYEQYF,TGTGCCAGCAGCTTGAGGGCTAGACCCTACGAGCAGTACTTC,.,TRBJ2-7,TRBV5-6,few
CSATPGPQFF,TGCAGTGCGACACCGGGCCCCCAGTTCTTC,.,TRBJ2-1,TRBV20-1,.
CSDMPGRNGYTF,TGCAGCGACATGCCGGGACGGAATGGCTACACCTTC,.,TRBJ1-2,TRBV29-1,many
CAISRGLRETQYF,TGTGCCATTTCGAGGGGGCTCAGGGAGACCCAGTACTTC,TRBD1,TRBJ2-5,TRBV6-6,many
CASSFGTGVMYEQYF,TGTGCCAGCAGCTTTGGGACAGGGGTGATGTACGAGCAGTACTTC,TRBD1,TRBJ2-7,TRBV5-6,few
CASSYSGGGKNEQYF,TGTGCCAGCAGTTATTCTGGGGGAGGTAAGAATGAGCAGTACTTC,.,TRBJ2-5,TRBV6-5,.
CASSLTLRGEQYF,TGCGCCAGCAGCTTGACCCTTCGCGGCGAGCAGTACTTC,.,TRBJ2-7,TRBV5-1,.
CASSHGQGAGYTF,TGTGCCAGCAGCCACGGACAGGGCGCTGGCTACACCTTC,TRBD1,TRBJ1-2,TRBV6-4,.
CASSPPARLDNEQFF,TGTGCCAGCTCACCACCGGCCAGGCTGGACAATGAGCAGTTCTTC,.,TRBJ2-1,TRBV18,.
CASSQSNSRGYTF,TGTGCCAGCAGTCAAAGTAATTCAAGAGGCTACACCTTC,.,TRBJ1-2,TRBV28,.
CASTASGSSYNEQFF,TGTGCCAGCACGGCTAGCGGGAGCTCCTACAATGAGCAGTTCTTC,TRBD2,TRBJ2-1,TRBV3-1,few
CASRYSNEQYF,TGTGCCAGCAGATACAGTAACGAGCAGTACTTC,.,TRBJ2-7,TRBV28,few
CASSLGDRPSTYEQYF,TGTGCCAGCAGCTTAGGGGACAGACCTTCAACCTACGAGCAGTACTTC,TRBD1,TRBJ2-7,TRBV11-2,.
CSARDNRDIGRWNEQFF,TGCAGTGCTAGAGATAATAGGGACATTGGGAGGTGGAATGAGCAGTTCTTC,.,TRBJ2-1,TRBV20-1,many
CASSPRVGEQYF,TGTGCCAGCAGTCCCCGAGTGGGCGAGCAGTACTTC,.,TRBJ2-7,TRBV2,.
CASSFNAGQLVYEQYF,TGTGCCAGCAGTTTCAATGCGGGACAGCTAGTCTACGAGCAGTACTTC,.,TRBJ2-7,TRBV12-3/TRBV12-4,once
CSARVGSNYEQYF,TGCAGTGCTAGAGTTGGGTCAAACTACGAGCAGTACTTC,.,TRBJ2-7,TRBV20-1,once
CASGGETYNEQYF,TGTGCCAGCGGAGGAGAAACCTACAATGAGCAGTACTTC,.,TRBJ2-7,TRBV2,few
CASSYVWDTIQETQYF,TGTGCCAGCAGTTACGTCTGGGACACCATCCAAGAGACCCAGTACTTC,.,TRBJ2-5,TRBV28,few
CASSFGKQGVVGYEQYF,TGCGCCAGCAGCTTCGGGAAACAGGGGGTCGTGGGCTACGAGCAGTACTTC,TRBD1,TRBJ2-7,TRBV5-1,.
CASTKGTDTQYF,TGTGCCAGCACCAAAGGAACGGATACGCAGTATTTT,.,TRBJ2-3,TRBV2,few
CASSPASPLSGSSYNEQFF,TGCGCCAGCAGCCCCGCATCTCCCCTAAGCGGTAGCTCCTACAATGAGCAGTTCTTC,.,TRBJ2-1,TRBV5-1,few
CASRRTSGVLTDTQYF,TGTGCCAGCAGGAGGACTAGCGGGGTATTGACAGATACGCAGTATTTT,TRBD2,TRBJ2-3,TRBV12-3/TRBV12-4,.
CASSDRANYNQPQHF,TGTGCCAGCAGCGACAGGGCTAACTACAATCAGCCCCAGCATTTT,TRBD1,TRBJ1-5,TRBV6-1,once
CASALAASTDTQYF,TGTGCCAGCGCACTAGCAGCGAGCACAGATACGCAGTATTTT,.,TRBJ2-3,TRBV7-8,.
CASSSPGEGSPLHF,TGTGCCAGCAGCTCCCCCGGGGAAGGGTCACCCCTCCACTTT,.,TRBJ1-6,TRBV7-8,few
CASSLSPGITTDTQYF,TGCGCCAGCAGCTTGAGCCCAGGCATAACCACAGATACGCAGTATTTT,.,TRBJ2-3,TRBV5-1,few
CASSLGTHTGELFF,TGCGCCAGCAGCTTGGGGACCCACACCGGGGAGCTGTTTTTT,.,TRBJ2-2,TRBV5-1,few
CASSLFARYLDSPLHF,TGCGCCAGCAGCTTGTTTGCTCGTTATTTGGATTCACCCCTCCACTTT,.,TRBJ1-6,TRBV5-1,few
CASGGLRNTEAFF,TGTGCCAGCGGGGGTCTGAGGAACACTGAAGCTTTCTTT,.,TRBJ1-1,TRBV11-2,few
CSAFGLAASSYNEQFF,TGCAGTGCCTTCGGACTAGCGGCGAGCTCCTACAATGAGCAGTTCTTC,TRBD2,TRBJ2-1,TRBV20-1,few